Sequencing of this T cell receptor beta chain was carried out in a study of shared clonotypes between healthy human individuals. Original handling: ImmunoSEQ supplied junction-only sequences lacking quality scores, so filtering was different. Assay: immunoSEQ multiplex PCR; the TCRdb copy retains only in-frame clones and omits some. That table furnishes V, J and clone size, whereas the DNA furnished D and trimming. The data hold some 2.1 million clones, with roughly 94% observed a single time. General study points: In general, naive subsets displayed greater estimated richness than memory subsets did. Only blood underwent sampling, and tissue repertoires likely differ.

Germline CDR1 SGHRS, CDR2 YFSETQ. The germline V and J ends were trimmed by 0 bases and 3 bases, with 7 bases remaining between them. The CDR3 has 14 amino acids. Turning to this clone: Its antigen is not known. This sample includes further DNA sequences coding for the same CDR3.

The chain has TRBV5-1 and TRBJ2-1; D not certain. The material sequenced was naive CD4+ T cells sorted from blood. Subset of the sample: CD45RA+ positively selected. The clonotype originates from a man between 18 and 35 years old in good health. The DNA of the CDR3 is TGCGCCAGCAGCTTGGCGTCCGGCTACAATGAGCAGTTCTTC. Protein sequence: CASSLASGYNEQFF. Filled out from reference TRBV5-1 and TRBJ2-1, the complete variable domain reads KAGVTQTPRYLIKTRGQQVTLSCSPISGHRSVSWYQQTPGQGLQFLFEYFSETQRNKGNFPGRFSGRQFSNSRSEMNVSTLELGDSALYLCASSLASGYNEQFFGPGTRLTVL.